This T cell receptor beta chain was captured in a study of CD8+ T cells in alopecia areata. Findings of the study overall: Scalp specimens additionally yield sequences from normal skin's resident alphabeta T cells. Especially in alopecia totalis/universalis, lesional scalp showed greater clonality than normal scalp did. Mice showed TCR sharing more clearly than patients did, possibly owing to HLA.

Concerning this clone itself: The antigen is unknown.

Sequencing used cDNA as its template, made by extracting RNA and reverse transcribing it. Sequencing was performed with immunoSEQ multiplex PCR; in TCRdb, only in-frame clones are kept and a portion is missing. Among about 3,600 clones listed, around 71% were seen once. Trimming took 1 base from V and 8 from J, leaving 11 bases between them. Germline V CDR1 and CDR2: SGHVS, FNYEAQ. CDR3 size: 13 residues. The sample comprised skin. The chain uses TRBV7-6 and TRBJ1-2; D is uncertain. The sequence derives from a human donor in good health. This chain's CDR3 is CASSLEPGEGYTF. CDR3 DNA: TGTGCCAGCAGCTTAGAGCCCGGGGAGGGCTACACCTTC.